This T cell receptor (beta chain) was obtained from a study of T cells in Graves' hyperthyroidism and ophthalmopathy. General study results and limits: Most thyroid clonotypes expanded above 0.001 were also detected in blood.

This clonotype has a count of ten or more. What it binds is not known. Enrolled ophthalmopathy patients presented with a Clinical Activity Score of at least 3, a NOSPECS grade of at least 4, and disease duration under 3 months. Authors of the study amplified TCR beta CDR3 regions from RNA transcripts. The TCR CDR3 was amplified in a first-round RT-PCR using the HTBI primer set. One entry per CDR3 protein, called by TCRdb with MiXCR from the multiplex PCR reads. The sample yields 600,000 to 700,000 distinct CDR3 sequences, approximately 15% seen once. The ends lost 8 bases at V and 3 bases at J; junction bases unmatched: 9. Germline V CDR1 and CDR2: LNHDA, SQIVND (reference sequence). This CDR3 has 16 amino acids.

The chain couples TRBV19 to TRBJ2-4; 11 nucleotides agree with TRBD2. The receptor comes from a woman between 35 and 50 years old with Graves' ophthalmopathy. Input material: blood. The CDR3 bases are TGTGCCAGTCTTCCTCTAGCGGGAGGAGACAAAAACATTCAGTACTTC. Translated: CASLPLAGGDKNIQYF. The variable domain in full, completed from reference TRBV19 and TRBJ2-4, reads DGGITQSPKYLFRKEGQNVTLSCEQNLNHDAMYWYRQDPGQGLRLIYYSQIVNDFQKGDIAEGYSVSREKKESFPLTVTSAQKNPTAFYLCASLPLAGGDKNIQYFGAGTRLSVL.